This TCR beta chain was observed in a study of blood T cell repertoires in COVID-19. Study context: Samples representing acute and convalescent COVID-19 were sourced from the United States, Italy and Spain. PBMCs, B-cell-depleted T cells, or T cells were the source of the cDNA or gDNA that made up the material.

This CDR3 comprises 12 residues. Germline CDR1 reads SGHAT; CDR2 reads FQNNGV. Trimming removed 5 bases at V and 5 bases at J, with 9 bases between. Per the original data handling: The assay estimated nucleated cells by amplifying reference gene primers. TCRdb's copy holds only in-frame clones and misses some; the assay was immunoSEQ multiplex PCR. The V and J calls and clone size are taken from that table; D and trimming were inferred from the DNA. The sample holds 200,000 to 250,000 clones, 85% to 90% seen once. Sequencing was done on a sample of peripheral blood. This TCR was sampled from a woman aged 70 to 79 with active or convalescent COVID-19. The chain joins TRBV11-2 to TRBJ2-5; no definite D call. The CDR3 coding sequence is TGTGCCAGCAGCCCTCCGACTGAGACCCAGTACTTC. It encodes CASSPPTETQYF.